This T cell receptor beta chain was sequenced for a study of blood T cell repertoires in COVID-19. On the study more broadly: The origin of the acute and convalescent COVID-19 samples was the United States, Italy and Spain. In each case, the material was cDNA or gDNA derived from T cells, B-cell-depleted T cells, or PBMCs.

Method: immunoSEQ multiplex PCR; TCRdb's copy keeps in-frame clones and lacks some. The sample gives approximately 240,000 clones, about nine tenths of which show up once; 1.5% to 2% is in the top ten. Ages ranged from roughly 18 to 100 years, with residence in some 25 US areas. Two negative PCRs, clearance, or symptom resolution were required of recovered Cohort 3 donors. This sequence originates from a woman between 18 and 30 years old who had recovered from COVID-19. Input material: PBMCs or T cells enriched from blood (not recorded which).

CDR3 loop: CASKSAGAYNEQFF. CDR3 nucleotide sequence: TGTGCCAGCAAATCAGCGGGGGCCTACAATGAGCAGTTCTTC. The chain uses TRBV6-5 and TRBJ2-1; 8 bases line up with TRBD2. Germline V CDR1 and CDR2: MNHEY, SVGAGI. The CDR3 spans 14 residues. With 7 bases clipped from V and 2 bases from J, the junction kept 4 bases outside the gene matches.